A single T cell receptor beta chain is shown here with its context. Its antigen is as yet unknown. The data derive from a study of OX40 agonist ivuxolimab in advanced cancers. Study outcomes and limitations: CD8+ T cells (on average) carried more expanded clones than CD4+ T cells. Dosing at 0.1 to 3.0 mg/kg was accompanied by clonal expansion of CD4+ and CD8+ blood T cells by week 6.

CDR3 length: 13 amino acids. V dropped 6 bases and J dropped 8 bases, with 17 bases sitting between them. Germline lookup yields CDR1 SGHDT and CDR2 YYEEEE. This table comes from immunoSEQ multiplex PCR, and its TCRdb copy is limited to in-frame clones, with some not included. The sample comprises 65,000 to 75,000 clones, approximately 78% of which are singletons, and less than 0.55% rests with the top ten. The sample was CD4+ or CD8+ T cells sorted from blood, taken in a trial of the OX40 agonist ivuxolimab. The sequence was collected from an adult with an advanced solid tumor such as melanoma, head and neck, liver or kidney cancer. V is TRBV5-6 and J is TRBJ1-2; a weak D match, TRBD1 (5 bases). CDR3 in amino acids: CASTTYGGRGYTF. The CDR3 DNA follows: TGTGCCAGCACCACATACGGGGGTCGGGGCTACACCTTC.